This note documents a single TCR beta chain sequence. The antigen it recognizes is unknown. Qualities for individual bases were not recorded, and no much larger clone is one base off. This record belongs to a study of cytomegalovirus exposure and HLA in healthy donors listed by TCRdb under 2017. In terms of the full investigation: An earlier analysis of roughly 500 of the donors reported about 250 Gb of sequence data and 100 million to 140 million unique TCR beta sequences from around 200 million T cells. A later genetic analysis took genome-wide SNP genotypes for about three fifths of the roughly 670 donors and used that subset as a discovery cohort. A handful of DR-DQ haplotypes were handled as single units for association and clustering because linkage in the cohort was strong. Both class I and class II loci were covered by HLA typing, at four-digit resolution. Across approximately 400 genotyped donors of the cohort, an average of roughly 250,000 unique TCR beta nucleotide sequences per donor were sequenced, and roughly 20% of those sequences were non-productive. In the later analysis, no new phenotypic data were used to find candidate immune exposures; instead, reliance was placed on TCR beta sequences and their occurrence across donors. Every discovery cohort repertoire had been produced on one sequencing platform. An early release covering 550 to 700 HLA-typed donors comprised approximately 290 gigabases of sequencing data and 85 million or so unique TCR sequences. Donor age, sex, ethnicity and CMV serostatus were compiled together with the repertoire data. The study combined high-throughput TCR immunosequencing, statistical association of individual TCRs with disease status, and machine learning to predict cytomegalovirus infection status. An earlier analysis of some 500 of the donors used high-throughput TCR beta sequencing to judge whether each TCR beta V gene segment behaved as functional or pseudogenic. To study patterns of TCR occurrence, a later analysis re-analyzed previously published TCR beta repertoires from 600 to 750 donors and added high-resolution HLA genotyping. Besides the first cohort of 500 to 700 subjects, a separate validation cohort made up of 120 different subjects was used. The aim of the study was to test whether cataloging public T cell receptors could identify signatures of past pathogen exposure. The number of donors typed differed by locus, with roughly 620-630 for A, B, C, DRB1 and DQB1, roughly 520 for DQA1, about 610 for DPA1, and around 460 for DPB1. Among the roughly 430 genotyped donors, around 81% belonged to the genetic ancestry cluster associated with self-reported Caucasian donors. The study profiled the T cell repertoires of about 640 subjects by immunosequencing and related them to cytomegalovirus serostatus. What the research found in general, with its limitations: The 87-base-pair reads could not distinguish some IMGT-functional V segments, including TRBV6-2 and TRBV6-3, so those segments were excluded. Presence/absence analyses assumed roughly uniform sequencing depth across donors, an assumption that may not hold. In a later analysis, TCR association rates were found to vary across HLA loci, with the most associated TCRs seen for DRB1 alleles and the fewest for HLA-C alleles. Most CMV-associated TCR beta chains appeared to be HLA-restricted in a later analysis, and the HLA associations seemed to be driven largely by CMV exposure. Because HLA typing was unavailable for some donors at each locus, only the typed subset was used in association tests. In a later genetic analysis, a missense DCLRE1C variant was associated with V-gene and J-gene trimming of TCR beta chains, and the association was replicated in an independent cohort. Only TCR beta chains were sequenced in this cohort, and the absence of alpha or paired-chain data limited detectable features. The sequencing pipeline was judged likely to have produced a cluster of highly shared sequence variants as a technical artifact. The classifier was reported to diagnose cytomegalovirus status with high specificity and sensitivity in both the original and validation cohorts. In a later analysis, HLA-associated TCR beta chains showed more clonal expansion and lower generation probabilities than non-associated chains that were equally common. Correlated functional status among segregating V segments might be attributable to linkage disequilibrium, but an unknown experimental factor could not be ruled out. Assigning TCR associations to individual alleles was difficult when HLA alleles, especially DR and DQ, strongly co-occurred. Specific HLA alleles were associated with 15,000 to 20,000 TCR beta sequences at a false discovery rate of 0.05 in a later analysis. A few of the identified cytomegalovirus-associated TCR beta chains were confirmed in vitro to be specific for cytomegalovirus antigens. Because counts were too low, seventeen rarely observed V segments, including chromosome 9 orphons, were excluded from the earlier analysis of 587 of the donors. A later genetic analysis reported fewer N-insertions in productive TCRs among donors in an Asian-associated ancestry cluster than the roughly 700-donor mean. For the cohort, immune exposure information was limited to CMV serostatus. A further reported finding was that TCR beta sequences accurately predicted the HLA-A and HLA-B alleles for most subjects in the first cohort. It was suggested by the authors that the approach could potentially be generalized to other disease states and immunological phenotypes. A later analysis reported that several top co-occurrence clusters appeared linked to parvovirus B19, influenza, CMV and Epstein-Barr virus. A total of roughly 160 TCR beta chains were listed by the study as associated with cytomegalovirus. In an earlier analysis of over 550 of the donors, most TCR beta V segments were observed in productive rearrangements about 87% or about 30% of the time, broadly matching IMGT annotations. Across donors, most TCR sequences were observed very rarely, whereas some public TCRs were present in many individuals.

The cohort was made up of about 670 healthy bone marrow donors. At the time of sampling, every cohort member was nominally healthy, though immune exposures that went unrecorded were likely present. The donor tested CMV seropositive, placing the donor among the 250 to 300 seropositive members of the cohort. Every donor gave a peripheral blood sample, and the peripheral blood mononuclear cells from that sample were used for TCR beta sequencing. The Qiagen DNeasy Blood Extraction Kit was used to extract genomic DNA from the blood cell samples. The CDR3 numbers 15 residues from cysteine through phenylalanine. The read is trimmed to its CDR3 DNA, 45 bases read in frame from base 1. The germline V gene specifies MRHNA as CDR1 and SNTAGT as CDR2. V loses 5 bases, J loses 6 bases, and the germline ends lie 20 bases apart. Library preparation used the immunoSEQ multiplex PCR assay. For the multiplex PCR, a mixture combining 60 forward primers for TCR Vbeta segments and 13 reverse primers for TCR Jbeta segments was used. The CDR3 region of rearranged TCR beta genes was amplified from genomic DNA with a multiplex PCR assay. The Illumina HiSeq System was used to sequence the amplified TCR beta libraries as 87-base-pair reads. Processing in the source paper ran as follows. A later analysis counted tens of millions of unique TCR beta chains across the 600 to 850 repertoires, and some 11 million of these chains were shared by at least two donors. A nearest-neighbor algorithm error-corrected the raw reads and collapsed the reads into unique sequences, merging closely related sequences to remove PCR and sequencing errors. CDR3 sequences were aligned to IMGT reference sequences to assign V, D and J gene segments. For a sequence to be retained, a match of at least six nucleotides was required to both a V gene segment and a J gene segment. Rearrangements were classified as productive when the CDR3 lacked stop codons and remained in frame with V and J, and all other rearrangements were classified as non-productive. Following IMGT convention, CDR3 was defined as the stretch from the second conserved V-encoded cysteine to the conserved J-encoded phenylalanine. The earlier analysis of about 590 of the donors excluded sequences that lacked an unambiguous match to a single V gene segment. In an earlier analysis of approximately 550 of the donors, V segments were called functional above 56.7% productive rearrangements and were called segregating when the between-donor standard deviation exceeded 5%. To diagnose cytomegalovirus status from the catalog of TCR beta chain sequences, a statistical classification framework was built. V and J gene assignment, in a later analysis, came from comparing TCR nucleotide sequences with IMGT/GENE-DB human TR gene sequences. Using the TCRdist pipeline, a later analysis assigned CDR3 sequences along with most-parsimonious VDJ recombination scenarios. In a later analysis, each TCR beta chain was defined by its CDR3 amino acid sequence together with its V-gene family, and reads lacking a unique V-gene family were excluded. In a later analysis, nearly 600 highly shared, low-generation-probability nucleotide sequences were removed to address suspected cross-contamination and a sequencing artifact. In a later analysis, a clonal expansion index for each public chain was calculated from normalized within-repertoire ranks of inferred template counts. In a later analysis, generation probabilities were computed with a VDJ recombination model fitted to out-of-frame rearrangements, and the resulting probabilities were checked against IGoR. In a later analysis, hypergeometric tests were used to score TCR-TCR, TCR-HLA and TCR-CMV co-occurrence, with a repertoire-size bias correction applied to TCR pairs. In a later analysis, false discovery rates were estimated by permuting HLA or CMV assignments 20 times. A later analysis grouped co-occurring TCRs with DBSCAN, adding TCRdist sequence similarity when clustering within HLA-allele-positive subsets. Repertoires with fewer than 30,000 or more than 120,000 public chains, plus five repertoires with anomalous nucleotide sharing, were excluded from co-occurrence clustering. TCRdb re-hosts the immuneACCESS table, in-frame sequences only. Its copies lack some clones; in the studies checked, an unresolved V gene accounts for under half of them, and the cause for the rest is not known. V, J and clone size were drawn from that table, and D and trimming were deduced from the DNA. This sample holds roughly 150,000 clones; roughly 74% were observed only once. Of the sample, roughly 10% falls within the top ten clones.

The sequence was collected from a man aged 18 to 29 in good health and CMV-seropositive. Specimen: PBMCs. The chain links TRBV6-4 with TRBJ2-7; no confident D gene assignment can be made. Read as DNA, the sequence is TGTGCCAGCAGTCCGATAACCACCCACCCACTCGAGCAGTACTTC. Its protein reads: CASSPITTHPLEQYF.